This TCR beta chain was identified in a study of blood T cell repertoires in COVID-19. The wider study: T cells, B-cell-depleted T cells, or PBMCs provided the cDNA or gDNA that served as material.

Profiled with immunoSEQ multiplex PCR; TCRdb holds only in-frame clones, not every one. The sample yields 300,000 or so clones, approximately 88% seen once. Per germline, CDR1 LNHDA and CDR2 SQIVND (reference sequence). This CDR3 has 13 residues. Deletions cut 5 bases from V and 7 bases from J, with 12 bases between. J is TRBJ1-5 and V is TRBV19; D is uncertain. The TCR originated in a woman in her 30s who had recovered from COVID-19. The material sequenced was peripheral blood. The CDR3 protein is CASSVRHGQPQHF. The CDR3 coding sequence is TGTGCCAGTAGTGTTCGACACGGACAGCCCCAGCATTTT.